This TCR beta chain was observed in a study of T cell changes during pregnancy in multiple sclerosis. The table came from immunoSEQ multiplex PCR; TCRdb's copy has only in-frame clones and leaves some out. In the table there are about 40,000 clones, 85% to 95% of which are singletons. J was trimmed by 7 bases and V by 6 bases; bases with no gene match: 4. The V gene's germline CDR1 is SNHLY and CDR2 FYNNEI. The CDR3 contains 14 residues. The sequence came from a female donor with multiple sclerosis, enrolled in a pregnancy study. The sequenced sample was peripheral blood, obtained before pregnancy. The chain carries TRBV2 and TRBJ1-6; 9 nucleotides agree with TRBD1. The CDR3: CASSRDRVNSPLHF. The CDR3 DNA sequence: TGTGCCAGCAGCCGGGACAGGGTAAATTCACCCCTCCACTTT.